These 5 T cell receptor beta chains share one sample of origin, sequenced in a study of blood T cell repertoires in COVID-19. Clones were sequenced by immunoSEQ multiplex PCR, and TCRdb holds only the in-frame ones, with some missing. The sample has hundreds of thousands of clones, 65% to 85% seen once. The sample was peripheral blood. All receptors derive from a woman of 80 years or more with acute or convalescent COVID-19.

The chain recombines TRBV5-1 with TRBJ1-2, with D possibly matching TRBD1 (5 bases). The germline V gene has CDR1 SGHRS and CDR2 YFSETQ. V was shortened by 0 bases and J by 3 bases, with 12 bases between the two germline ends. CDR3 length equals 15 residues. The CDR3 is CASSLDDSYHYGYTF. The DNA of the CDR3 is TGCGCCAGCAGCTTGGATGACAGTTACCACTATGGCTACACCTTC.

This chain uses TRBV5-6 with TRBJ2-6; D gene uncertain. The CDR3 is 16 residues long. Germline assignment: CDR1 SGHDT and CDR2 YYEEEE. Trimming removed 0 bases at V and 0 bases at J, with 7 bases between. Here the CDR3 reads CASSLAASSGANVLTF. The DNA of the CDR3 is TGTGCCAGCAGCTTGGCCGCTAGCTCTGGGGCCAACGTCCTGACTTTC.

The sample holds a few counts of this clone. V is TRBV19 and J is TRBJ1-5; TRBD1 agrees at 8 bases. The CDR3 extends over 15 amino acids. Germline V gene sequence: CDR1 LNHDA, CDR2 SQIVND (reference sequence). V trimming: 5 bases; J trimming: 3 bases; junction bases outside the gene matches: 6. CDR3: CASSRTGRDNQPQHF. CDR3 sequence (DNA): TGTGCCAGTAGTCGGACAGGGCGTGACAATCAGCCCCAGCATTTT.

The V and J genes are TRBV9 and TRBJ1-1, with TRBD1 as a possible D gene (5 bases). Germline-derived CDR1 and CDR2 are SGDLS and YYNGEE. Between the trimmed V and J ends, which lost 1 base and 1 base, there was a span of 8 bases. The CDR3 covers 14 residues. The CDR3 sequence is CASSVQGGNTEAFF. CDR3 DNA: TGTGCCAGCAGCGTACAGGGTGGGAACACTGAAGCTTTCTTT.

The V gene is TRBV25-1, the J gene TRBJ2-7; TRBD2 aligns across 8 bases. Germline V CDR1 and CDR2: MGHDK, SYGVNS. Trimming took 2 bases from V and 9 from J; bases not matched to a gene: 12. CDR3 length: 15 amino acids. CDR3 residues: CASSEKGTSPGAQYF. CDR3 coding DNA: TGTGCCAGCAGTGAAAAAGGGACTAGTCCCGGGGCGCAGTACTTC.